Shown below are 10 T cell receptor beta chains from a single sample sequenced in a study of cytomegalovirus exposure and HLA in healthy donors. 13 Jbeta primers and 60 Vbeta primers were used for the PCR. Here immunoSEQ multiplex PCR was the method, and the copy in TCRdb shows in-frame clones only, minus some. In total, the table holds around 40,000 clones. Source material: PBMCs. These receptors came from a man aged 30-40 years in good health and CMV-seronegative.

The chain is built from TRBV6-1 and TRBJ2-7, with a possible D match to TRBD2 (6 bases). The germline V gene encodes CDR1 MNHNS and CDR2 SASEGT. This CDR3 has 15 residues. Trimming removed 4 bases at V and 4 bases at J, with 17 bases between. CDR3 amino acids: CASSGPGTGLYEQYF. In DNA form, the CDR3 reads TGTGCCAGCAGTGGCCCTGGGACTGGGTTGTACGAGCAGTACTTC.

The CDR3 DNA is TGTGCCAGCAGCCTACACGGACAGGGGGCTTATGGCTACACCTTC. Residues: CASSLHGQGAYGYTF. The chain links TRBV4-2 to TRBJ1-2; 11 bases line up with TRBD1. V was pared by 4 bases and J by 5 bases, with 6 bases of the junction left unmatched. The CDR3 has 15 amino acids. Germline-derived CDR1 and CDR2 are LGHNA and YNFKEQ.

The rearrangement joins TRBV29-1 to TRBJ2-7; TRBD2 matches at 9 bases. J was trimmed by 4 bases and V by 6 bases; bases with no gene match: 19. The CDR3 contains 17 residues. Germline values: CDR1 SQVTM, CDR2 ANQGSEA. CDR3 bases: TGCAGCGTCTTCCGAAGCGCCACCGGGACTAGCAGATACGAGCAGTACTTC. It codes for CSVFRSATGTSRYEQYF.

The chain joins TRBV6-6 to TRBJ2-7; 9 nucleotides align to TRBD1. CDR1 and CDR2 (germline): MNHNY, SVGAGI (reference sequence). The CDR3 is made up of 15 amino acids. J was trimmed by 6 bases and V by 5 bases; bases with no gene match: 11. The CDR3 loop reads CASSPPGQGLSEQYF. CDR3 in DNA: TGTGCCAGCAGTCCCCCGGGACAGGGCCTGAGCGAGCAGTACTTC.

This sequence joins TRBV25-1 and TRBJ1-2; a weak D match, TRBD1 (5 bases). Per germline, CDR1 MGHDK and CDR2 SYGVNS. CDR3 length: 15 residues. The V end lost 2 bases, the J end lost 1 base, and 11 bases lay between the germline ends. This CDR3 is CASSETGGGNYGYTF. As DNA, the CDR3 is TGTGCCAGCAGTGAAACCGGGGGAGGTAACTATGGCTACACCTTC.

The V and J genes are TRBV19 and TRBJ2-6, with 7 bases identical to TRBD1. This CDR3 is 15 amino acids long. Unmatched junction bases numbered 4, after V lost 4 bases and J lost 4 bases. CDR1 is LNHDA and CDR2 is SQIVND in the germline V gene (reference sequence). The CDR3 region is CASSTQGYGANVLTF. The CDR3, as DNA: TGTGCCAGTAGTACACAGGGGTACGGGGCCAACGTCCTGACTTTC.

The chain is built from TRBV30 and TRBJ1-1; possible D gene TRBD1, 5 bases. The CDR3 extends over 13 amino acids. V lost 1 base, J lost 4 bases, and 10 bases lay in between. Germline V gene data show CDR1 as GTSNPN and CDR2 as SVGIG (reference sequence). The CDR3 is CAWSEGRGTEAFF. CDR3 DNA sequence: TGTGCCTGGAGTGAAGGGAGGGGCACTGAAGCTTTCTTT.

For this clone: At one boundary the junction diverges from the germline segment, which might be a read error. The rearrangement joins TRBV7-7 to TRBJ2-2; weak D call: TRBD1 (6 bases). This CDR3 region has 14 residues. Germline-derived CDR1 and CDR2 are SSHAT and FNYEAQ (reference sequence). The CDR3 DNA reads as TGTGCTAGCAGCCCACGGACAGCCACCGGGGAGCTGTTTTTT. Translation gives CASSPRTATGELFF.

The CDR3 DNA reads as TGCAGTGCTAGGCGGCAGCCCCAGCATTTT. Residues: CSARRQPQHF. The V gene is TRBV20-1, the J gene TRBJ1-5; D is ambiguous. The CDR3 spans 10 residues. Germline lookup yields CDR1 DFQATT and CDR2 SNEGSKA (reference sequence). V was trimmed by 3 bases and J by 7 bases, leaving 4 bases between them.

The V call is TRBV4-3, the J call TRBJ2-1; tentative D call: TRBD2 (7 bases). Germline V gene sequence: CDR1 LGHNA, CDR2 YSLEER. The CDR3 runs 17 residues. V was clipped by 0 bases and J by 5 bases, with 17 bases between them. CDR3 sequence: CASSQDRARGGDNEQFF. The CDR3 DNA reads TGCGCCAGCAGCCAAGATAGGGCTAGGGGGGGAGACAATGAGCAGTTCTTC.